The T cell receptor beta chain under discussion was sequenced for a study of B cell selection in AIRE deficiency. Study conclusions and caveats: Shorter CDR3s marked shared Treg sequences, biased toward few non-templated insertions. Around a third of healthy-donor shared Treg TCRbeta sequences appeared in patient Tconv cells.

The repertoire was sequenced with immunoSEQ multiplex PCR; TCRdb's copy has only in-frame clones and lacks some. The sample lists under 30,000 clones, approximately 97% seen once, with just over 0.2% in the top ten. Sorting defined conventional CD4 T cells as CD4+CD127+. About this clone: Its antigen is not known. One end of the junction is discordant with germline, which a read error may explain.

The CDR3 spans 16 residues. CDR1 SNHLY and CDR2 FYNNEI come from the germline V gene. The TCR comes from a human donor with AIRE deficiency. The rearrangement uses TRBV2 and TRBJ1-6, with D unresolved. The sequenced sample was conventional CD4+ T cells sorted from PBMCs. The CDR3 bases are TGTGCCAGCATTGAACTGGCCAGCTCCTATAATTCACCCCTCCACTTT. Translated, it gives CASIELASSYNSPLHF.